Each of the 13 T cell receptor beta chains below was sequenced from the same sample in a study of blood T cell repertoires in COVID-19. The repertoire was sequenced with immunoSEQ multiplex PCR; TCRdb's copy has only in-frame clones and lacks some. The sample has roughly 74,000 clones, 88% seen once. Sequencing was carried out using peripheral blood. Source of these receptors: a woman aged 80 or over with active or convalescent COVID-19.

The chain has TRBV7-2 and TRBJ2-7; D possibly corresponds to TRBD2 (5 bases). The CDR3 contains 14 residues. CDR1 and CDR2 (germline): SGHTA, FQGNSA. The V and J ends lost 5 bases and 1 base respectively, with 12 bases between them. The CDR3 DNA reads as TGTGCCAGCAGCGAGGGCCGGGGATCCTACGAGCAGTACTTC. Translated, it gives CASSEGRGSYEQYF.

The chain combines TRBV6-5 with TRBJ2-1, with 8 bases aligning to TRBD2. The CDR3 extends over 15 amino acids. Germline V CDR1 and CDR2: MNHEY, SVGAGI. J gave up 4 bases and V 3 bases, and 5 bases lay outside the gene matches. CDR3 coding DNA: TGTGCCAGCAGTTATAACGAGCGGGGGTACAATGAGCAGTTCTTC. Protein sequence: CASSYNERGYNEQFF.

The chain recombines TRBV6-5 with TRBJ1-1; D gene unclear. Germline lookup yields CDR1 MNHEY and CDR2 SVGAGI. V was clipped by 2 bases and J by 7 bases, with 8 bases between them. This CDR3 is built from 12 residues. The CDR3 region is CASSYRGGEAFF. The CDR3 DNA reads as TGTGCCAGCAGTTACCGGGGTGGTGAAGCTTTCTTT.

This chain joins TRBV30 and TRBJ1-4; a weak D match, TRBD1 (5 bases). This CDR3 is built from 14 residues. The V and J ends lost 3 bases and 4 bases respectively, with 12 bases between them. Per germline, CDR1 GTSNPN and CDR2 SVGIG (reference sequence). This CDR3 reads CAWRTTAYNEKLFF. The DNA for the CDR3 is TGTGCCTGGAGGACGACAGCCTATAATGAAAAACTGTTTTTT.

V and J are TRBV7-2 and TRBJ2-7, with D possibly matching TRBD2 (6 bases). The V gene's germline CDR1 is SGHTA and CDR2 FQGNSA. The CDR3 sequence is 16 residues long. Trimming stripped 5 bases from V and 0 bases from J, with 17 bases between. The CDR3: CASSKQPGLSSYEQYF. The CDR3 DNA reads as TGTGCCAGCAGCAAACAACCGGGACTCAGCTCCTACGAGCAGTACTTC.

This sequence joins TRBV7-9 and TRBJ2-3, with a weak D call TRBD1 (5 bases). CDR1 SEHNR and CDR2 FQNEAQ come from the germline V gene (reference sequence). The CDR3 contains 12 residues. Trimming took off 5 bases at V and 4 bases at J, with 7 bases between the two ends. CDR3 bases: TGTGCCAGCAGCCCGACAGCAGATACGCAGTATTTT. Its protein is CASSPTADTQYF.

This clone has a single count. The V call is TRBV11-2, the J call TRBJ2-3, with D maybe TRBD2 (7 bases). The CDR3 is 17 amino acids. Germline lookup yields CDR1 SGHAT and CDR2 FQNNGV. V was trimmed by 1 base and J by 2 bases, leaving 16 bases between them. This chain's CDR3 is CASSLVGGGQSTDTQYF. The DNA of the CDR3 is TGTGCCAGCAGCTTAGTTGGGGGGGGACAATCCACAGATACGCAGTATTTT.

V is TRBV27 and J is TRBJ1-5; D is undetermined. The CDR3 loop spans 15 amino acids. The germline V gene has CDR1 MNHEY and CDR2 SMNVEV (reference sequence). With 0 bases removed from V and 4 bases from J, the gap between germline ends came to 10 bases. DNA of the CDR3: TGTGCCAGCAGTTTATCACAGAGTAGGAATCAGCCCCAGCATTTT. This codes for CASSLSQSRNQPQHF.

The V gene is TRBV7-2, the J gene TRBJ2-5, with 9 bases aligning to TRBD2. Trimming cost V 2 bases and J 5 bases; bases outside gene matches: 6. Germline loops: CDR1 SGHTA, CDR2 FQGNSA. This CDR3 is built from 15 residues. This chain's CDR3 is CASSLFRLAGETQYF. The CDR3 DNA reads as TGTGCCAGCAGCTTATTCCGGCTAGCGGGGGAGACCCAGTACTTC.

The chain employs TRBV29-1 and TRBJ2-7, with TRBD1 as a possible D gene (5 bases). Trimming left V 1 base short and J 4 bases short, with 26 bases between. Per the germline V gene, CDR1 is SQVTM and CDR2 is ANQGSEA. There are 18 residues in the CDR3. In DNA form, the CDR3 reads TGCAGCGTTGAAGCTATCAGGGCAGGAGTGGAACTTAGGTACGAGCAGTACTTC. This encodes CSVEAIRAGVELRYEQYF.

Regarding this clone: Other DNA sequences in the sample encode the same CDR3. This rearrangement joins TRBV18 to TRBJ2-1; 8 bases are a match to TRBD2. Trimming took 3 bases from V and 1 from J; bases not matched to a gene: 5. The CDR3 length is 16 residues. Germline V gene sequence: CDR1 KGHSH, CDR2 LQKENI. In DNA form, the CDR3 reads TGTGCCAGCTCACCGCAAAGCGGGGGTTCCTACAATGAGCAGTTCTTC. This encodes CASSPQSGGSYNEQFF.

The V call is TRBV9, the J call TRBJ1-2; TRBD1 agrees at 10 bases. The J segment lost 4 bases and the V segment lost 4 bases, leaving 7 bases of the junction unmatched. The germline CDR1 and CDR2 sequences are SGDLS and YYNGEE. CDR3 length equals 15 residues. The CDR3 DNA is TGTGCCAGCAGCAACCCGGGACAGGGGTCCTATGGCTACACCTTC. It codes for CASSNPGQGSYGYTF.

The chain uses TRBV29-1 and TRBJ1-2; D is perhaps TRBD1 (5 bases). Looked up from germline, CDR1 is SQVTM and CDR2 is ANQGSEA. This CDR3 is built from 13 residues. Trimming removed 2 bases at V and 4 bases at J, with 11 bases between. The CDR3 DNA reads TGCAGCGTTGAAATGACAGACGCCTATGGCTACACCTTC. It translates to CSVEMTDAYGYTF.